This TCR beta chain was sequenced for a study of Ad26.COV2.S vaccination and SARS-CoV-2 variants. Germline CDR1 and CDR2: GTSNPN and SVGIG (reference sequence). The junction had 14 bases not matched to a gene; V was cut back by 5 bases and J by 4 bases. This CDR3 is built from 15 residues. For this clone: Its antigen is currently unknown.

Profiled with immunoSEQ multiplex PCR; TCRdb holds only in-frame clones, not every one. The sample has about 400,000 clones; around 93% are singletons. Overall study findings and caveats: Analytic work on TCR breadth and depth might have understated the full extent of total T cell responses.

As to treatment: 19 received Ad26.COV2.S at low or high dose, single or two shots; 5 received placebo; per-sample allocation not given. Material that was analyzed had been drawn on day 63 after the first vaccine or placebo injection. This rearrangement joins TRBV30 to TRBJ2-7, with TRBD1 matching 7 bases. Material: peripheral blood, obtained in a trial of Ad26.COV2.S vaccine versus placebo. This TCR was sampled from a person aged 18-60 years who received the Ad26.COV2.S COVID-19 vaccine or a placebo. Written as DNA, the CDR3 is TGTGCCTGGCAGAAACCGGGACAGCGCCAATACGAGCAGTACTTC. It codes for CAWQKPGQRQYEQYF.